The clone carrying this T cell receptor (beta chain) has a single count. The antigen is unknown. The library was made from cDNA and included unique molecular identifiers. TCRdb reprocessed the PCR reads via MiXCR and lists one record per CDR3 protein. In the table there are some 800,000 distinct CDR3 sequences, about 45% of which are singletons. The data stem from a study of post-analysis software for immune sequencing data. Study results and caveats: Roughly five TRBV segments appeared more often in patients than in controls, and TRBV5-6, TRBV5-1 and TRBV20-1 were among these.

There are 17 residues in the CDR3. V lost 1 base and J 9 bases, leaving 22 bases between the germline ends. Germline assignment: CDR1 MGHRA and CDR2 YSYEKL. The TCR was taken from a girl aged 5-17 years with multiple sclerosis. The genes are TRBV4-1 and TRBJ2-1; no clear D gene. Sequenced sample: blood. This chain's CDR3 is CASSQGSYLSGSREQFF. In DNA form, the CDR3 reads TGCGCCAGCAGCCAAGGTTCCTACCTTTCTGGGTCGCGTGAGCAGTTCTTC.